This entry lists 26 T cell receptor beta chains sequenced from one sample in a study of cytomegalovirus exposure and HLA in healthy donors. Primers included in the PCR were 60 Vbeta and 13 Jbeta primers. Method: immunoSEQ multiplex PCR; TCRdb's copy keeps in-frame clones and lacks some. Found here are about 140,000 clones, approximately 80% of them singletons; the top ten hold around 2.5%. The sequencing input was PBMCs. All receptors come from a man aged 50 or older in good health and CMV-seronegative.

For the CDR3, the DNA is TGTGCCAGTCTAGATCCGGGTACGATCCACGAGCAGTACTTC. Translated, it gives CASLDPGTIHEQYF. The chain combines TRBV28 with TRBJ2-7; unclear D gene. This CDR3 spans 14 amino acids. CDR1 is MDHEN and CDR2 is SYDVKM in the germline V gene. V was clipped by 9 bases and J by 5 bases, with 20 bases between them.

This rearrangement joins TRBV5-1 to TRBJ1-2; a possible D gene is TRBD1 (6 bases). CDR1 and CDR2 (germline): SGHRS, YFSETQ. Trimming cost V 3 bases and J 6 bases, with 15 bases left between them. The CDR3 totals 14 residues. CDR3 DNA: TGCGCCAGCAGCTCGGTGGTTGGGGGCCATGGCTACACCTTC. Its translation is CASSSVVGGHGYTF.

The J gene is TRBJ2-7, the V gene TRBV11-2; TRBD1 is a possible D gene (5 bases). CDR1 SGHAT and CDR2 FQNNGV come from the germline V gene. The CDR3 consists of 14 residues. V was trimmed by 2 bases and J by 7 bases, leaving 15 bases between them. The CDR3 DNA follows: TGTGCCAGCAGCTTAAGGCAGGGCTTCGGAGAGCAGTACTTC. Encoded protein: CASSLRQGFGEQYF.

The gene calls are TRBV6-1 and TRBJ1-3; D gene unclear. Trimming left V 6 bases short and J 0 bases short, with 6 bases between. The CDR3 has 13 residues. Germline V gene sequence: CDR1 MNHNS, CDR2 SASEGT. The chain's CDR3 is CASRYFSGNTIYF. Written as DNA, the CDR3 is TGTGCCAGCAGGTACTTCTCTGGAAACACCATATATTTT.

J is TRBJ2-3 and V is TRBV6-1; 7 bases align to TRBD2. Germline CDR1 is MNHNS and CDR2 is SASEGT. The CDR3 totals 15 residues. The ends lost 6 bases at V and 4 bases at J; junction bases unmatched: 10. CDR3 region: CASRTTWGRADTQYF. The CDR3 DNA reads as TGTGCCAGCAGAACTACGTGGGGGAGGGCAGATACGCAGTATTTT.

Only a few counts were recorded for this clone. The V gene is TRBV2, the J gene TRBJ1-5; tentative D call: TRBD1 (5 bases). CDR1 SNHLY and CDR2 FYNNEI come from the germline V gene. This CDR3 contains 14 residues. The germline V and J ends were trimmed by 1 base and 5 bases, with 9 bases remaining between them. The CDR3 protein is CASSEGRGDQPQHF. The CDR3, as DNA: TGTGCCAGCAGTGAAGGTCGGGGGGATCAGCCCCAGCATTTT.

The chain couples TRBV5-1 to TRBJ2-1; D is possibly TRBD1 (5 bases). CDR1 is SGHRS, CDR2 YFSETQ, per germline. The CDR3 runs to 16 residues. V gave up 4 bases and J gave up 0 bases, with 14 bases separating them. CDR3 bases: TGCGCCAGCAGCCCAGGGTCCCTGCGCTCCTACAATGAGCAGTTCTTC. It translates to CASSPGSLRSYNEQFF.

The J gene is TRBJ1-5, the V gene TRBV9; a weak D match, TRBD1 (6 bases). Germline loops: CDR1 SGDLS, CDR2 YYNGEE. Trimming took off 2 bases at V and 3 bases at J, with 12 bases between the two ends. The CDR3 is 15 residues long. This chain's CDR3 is CASSVTDSHNQPQHF. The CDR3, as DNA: TGTGCCAGCAGCGTGACGGACAGCCACAATCAGCCCCAGCATTTT.

The CDR3 bases are TGTGCCTGGAGTGTAGGCGGGGGGGCCGTTGAGCAGTTCTTC. Encoded protein: CAWSVGGGAVEQFF. The chain couples TRBV30 to TRBJ2-1, with 9 bases aligning to TRBD2. Trimming removed 0 bases from V and 9 bases from J; junction bases left unmatched: 6. CDR1 and CDR2 (germline): GTSNPN, SVGIG (reference sequence). CDR3 length equals 14 residues.

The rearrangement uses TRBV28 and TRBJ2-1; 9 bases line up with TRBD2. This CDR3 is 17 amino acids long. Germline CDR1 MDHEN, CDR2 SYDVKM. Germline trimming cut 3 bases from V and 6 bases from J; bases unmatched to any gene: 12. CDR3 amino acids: CASSFSRGGQSRNEQFF. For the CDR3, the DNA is TGTGCCAGCAGTTTTTCGCGGGGGGGCCAGTCTCGCAATGAGCAGTTCTTC.

The CDR3 spells CASIATGGYNQPQHF. CDR3 nucleotide sequence: TGTGCCAGTATCGCGACAGGGGGCTACAATCAGCCCCAGCATTTT. This sequence joins TRBV19 and TRBJ1-5, with 10 bases lining up with TRBD1. CDR1 and CDR2 from the germline V gene are LNHDA and SQIVND (reference sequence). V was pared by 7 bases and J by 3 bases, with 6 bases of the junction left unmatched. The CDR3 consists of 15 residues.

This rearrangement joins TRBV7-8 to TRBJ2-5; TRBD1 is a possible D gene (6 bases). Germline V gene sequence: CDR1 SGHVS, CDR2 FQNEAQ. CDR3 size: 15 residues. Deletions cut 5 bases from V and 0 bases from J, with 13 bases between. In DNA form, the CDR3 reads TGTGCCAGCAGCCGACAGGAGAATTACCAAGAGACCCAGTACTTC. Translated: CASSRQENYQETQYF.

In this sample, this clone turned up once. CDR3 sequence reads: CASSQVLWSRQNSGSSYNEQFF. In DNA form, the CDR3 reads TGTGCCAGCAGCCAAGTTTTGTGGTCGAGACAGAATAGCGGGAGCTCCTACAATGAGCAGTTCTTC. The chain combines TRBV4-2 with TRBJ2-1; 9 bases map to TRBD2. Trimming removed 1 base from V and 0 bases from J; junction bases left unmatched: 19. The CDR3 has 22 amino acids. The germline gives CDR1 LGHNA, CDR2 YNFKEQ.

In DNA form, the CDR3 reads TGTGCCAGCAGCTTAAGGCCAGGGGTTCTAGGGGGGAACACCGGGGAGCTGTTTTTT. Translating gives CASSLRPGVLGGNTGELFF. The chain combines TRBV7-2 with TRBJ2-2; D possibly corresponds to TRBD1 (6 bases). From germline, CDR1 is SGHTA and CDR2 FQGNSA. Between the trimmed V and J ends, which lost 2 bases and 1 base, there was a span of 20 bases. The CDR3 contains 19 residues.

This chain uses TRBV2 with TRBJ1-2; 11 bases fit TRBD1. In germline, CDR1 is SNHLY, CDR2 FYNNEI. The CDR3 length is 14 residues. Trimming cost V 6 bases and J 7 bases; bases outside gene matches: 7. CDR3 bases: TGTGCCAGCAGCAACGGACAGGGGGCCGGTGGCTACACCTTC. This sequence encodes CASSNGQGAGGYTF. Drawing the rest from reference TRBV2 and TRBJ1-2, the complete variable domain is EPEVTQTPSHQVTQMGQEVILRCVPISNHLYFYWYRQILGQKVEFLVSFYNNEISEKSEIFDDQFSVERPDGSNFTLKIRSTKLEDSAMYFCASSNGQGAGGYTFGSGTRLTVV.

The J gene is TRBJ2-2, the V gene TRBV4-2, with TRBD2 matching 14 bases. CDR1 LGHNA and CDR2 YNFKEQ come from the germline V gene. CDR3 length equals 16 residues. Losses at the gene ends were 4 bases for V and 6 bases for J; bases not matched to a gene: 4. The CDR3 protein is CASSPGLAGASGELFF. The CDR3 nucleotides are TGTGCCAGCAGCCCGGGACTAGCGGGAGCTTCCGGGGAGCTGTTTTTT.

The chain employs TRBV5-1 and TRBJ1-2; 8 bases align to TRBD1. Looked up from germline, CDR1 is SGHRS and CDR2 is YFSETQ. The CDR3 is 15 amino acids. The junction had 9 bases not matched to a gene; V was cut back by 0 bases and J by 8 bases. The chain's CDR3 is CASSLDGTGPEGYTF. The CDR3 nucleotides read TGCGCCAGCAGCTTGGATGGGACAGGCCCGGAAGGCTACACCTTC.

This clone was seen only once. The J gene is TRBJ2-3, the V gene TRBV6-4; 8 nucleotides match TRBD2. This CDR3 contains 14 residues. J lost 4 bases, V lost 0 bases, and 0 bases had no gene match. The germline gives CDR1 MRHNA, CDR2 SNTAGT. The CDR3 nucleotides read TGTGCCAGCAGTGACTCCGGGGGGGCAGATACGCAGTATTTT. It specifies CASSDSGGADTQYF.

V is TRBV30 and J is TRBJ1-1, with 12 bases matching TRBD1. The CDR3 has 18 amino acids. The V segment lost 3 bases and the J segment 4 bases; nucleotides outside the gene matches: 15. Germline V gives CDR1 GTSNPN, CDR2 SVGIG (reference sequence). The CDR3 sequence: CAWRLRGGTGGRGTEAFF. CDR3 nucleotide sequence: TGTGCCTGGAGACTAAGGGGTGGGACAGGGGGCAGGGGCACTGAAGCTTTCTTT.

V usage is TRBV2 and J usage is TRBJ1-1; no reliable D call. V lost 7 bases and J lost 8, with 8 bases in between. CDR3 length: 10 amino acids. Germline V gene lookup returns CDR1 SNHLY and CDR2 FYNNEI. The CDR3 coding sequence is TGTGCCAGCACGGGGTTAGAAGCTTTCTTT. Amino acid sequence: CASTGLEAFF.

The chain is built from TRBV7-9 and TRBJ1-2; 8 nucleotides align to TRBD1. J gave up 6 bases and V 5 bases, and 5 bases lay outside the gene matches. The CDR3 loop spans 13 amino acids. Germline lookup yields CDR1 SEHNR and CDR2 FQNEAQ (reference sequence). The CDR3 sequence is CASSQDRVNGYTF. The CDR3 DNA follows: TGTGCCAGCAGCCAGGACAGGGTAAATGGCTACACCTTC.

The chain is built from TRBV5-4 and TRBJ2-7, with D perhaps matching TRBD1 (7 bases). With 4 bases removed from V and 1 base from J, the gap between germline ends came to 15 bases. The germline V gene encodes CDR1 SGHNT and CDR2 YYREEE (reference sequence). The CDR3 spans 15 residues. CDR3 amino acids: CASSGRDSLSYEQYF. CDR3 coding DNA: TGTGCCAGCAGCGGGCGGGACAGTTTGTCCTACGAGCAGTACTTC.

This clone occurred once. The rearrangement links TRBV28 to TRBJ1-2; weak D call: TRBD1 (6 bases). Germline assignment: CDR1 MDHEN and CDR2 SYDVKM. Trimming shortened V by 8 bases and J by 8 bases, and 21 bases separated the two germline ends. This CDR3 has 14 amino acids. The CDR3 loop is CASSPGRTEKGYTF. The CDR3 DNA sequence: TGTGCCAGCTCACCGGGTAGGACAGAGAAGGGCTACACCTTC.

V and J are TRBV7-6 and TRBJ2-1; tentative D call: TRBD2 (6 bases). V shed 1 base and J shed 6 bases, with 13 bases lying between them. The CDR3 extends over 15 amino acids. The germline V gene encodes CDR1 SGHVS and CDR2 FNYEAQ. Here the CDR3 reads CASSLVPGVVNEQFF. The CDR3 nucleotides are TGTGCCAGCAGCTTAGTACCGGGAGTTGTCAATGAGCAGTTCTTC.

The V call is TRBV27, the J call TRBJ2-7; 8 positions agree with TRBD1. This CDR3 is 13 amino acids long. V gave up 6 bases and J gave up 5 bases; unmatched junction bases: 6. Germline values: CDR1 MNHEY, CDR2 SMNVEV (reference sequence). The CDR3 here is CASSLDRVNEQYF. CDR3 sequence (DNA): TGTGCCAGCAGCTTGGACAGGGTAAACGAGCAGTACTTC.

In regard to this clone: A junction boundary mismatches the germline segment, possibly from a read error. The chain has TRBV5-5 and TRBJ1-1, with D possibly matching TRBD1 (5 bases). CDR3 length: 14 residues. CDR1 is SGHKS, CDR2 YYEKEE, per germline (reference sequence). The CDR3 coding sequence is TGTGCCAGCAGTCCCTTGGACATGAAGACTGAAGCTTTCTTT. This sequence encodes CASSPLDMKTEAFF. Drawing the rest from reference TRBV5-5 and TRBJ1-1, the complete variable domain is DAGVTQSPTHLIKTRGQQVTLRCSPISGHKSVSWYQQVLGQGPQFIFQYYEKEERGRGNFPDRFSARQFPNYSSELNVNALLLGDSALYLCASSPLDMKTEAFFGQGTRLTVV.